This T cell receptor beta chain was sequenced for a study of PD-L1 blockade in urothelial cancer (TCRdb year 2017). Broadly, across the study: All patients started therapy around 2014 and received atezolizumab 1,200 mg intravenously every 3 weeks. Blood samples were analyzed at two time points: 3 weeks after treatment start (second dose) and 6 weeks after treatment start. Durable clinical benefit meant progression-free survival longer than 6 months, and TCR features were also tested against progression-free and overall survival. In the same patients, pretreatment tumors underwent whole exome sequencing and RNA sequencing in addition to TCR sequencing. Durable clinical benefit was achieved by nine patients but not by the remaining 20. Pretreatment tumor samples, along with matched peripheral blood serially collected before and after atezolizumab treatment, were subjected to TCR sequencing. Some 30 patients had pretreatment blood TCR-seq, some 25 had at least one posttreatment blood collection, and some 25 had tumor TCR-seq. About nine tenths of the roughly 29 patients were males with bladder-origin urothelial cancer, and 18 of 29 reported a prior smoking history. Blood samples gave median yields of around 150,000 T cells and over 80,000 unique TCRs, along with a median clonality of 0.080. Somatic, immune and clinical correlates of response to PD-L1 blockade with atezolizumab in urothelial cancer were the focus of an exploratory multi-omic analysis. Patients had an ECOG performance status of 0 or 1 and had received between 0 and 3 prior chemotherapy regimens. The research as a whole found: Greater expansion of tumor-associated TCR clones in peripheral blood 3 weeks after the start of treatment was observed in patients with durable benefit (n of about 24, p = 0.022). Improved progression-free and overall survival was associated with having pretreatment peripheral blood TCR clonality below the median. Because the sample size was small (n of about 29) and many exploratory analyses were performed, the results are intended to be hypothesis-generating.

Its CDR3 holds 15 amino acids, cysteine through phenylalanine. Here the CDR3 DNA is all that survives: 45 bases in frame from base 1. The germline V gene gives CDR1 as SGHRS and CDR2 as YFSETQ. After removal of 6 bases from V and 3 bases from J, the junction retains 8 bases not matched to a gene. To estimate absolute template abundance from read counts, synthetic TCR analog templates were spiked into each PCR. TCRbeta CDR3 regions were amplified from genomic DNA with bias-controlled V and J gene primers using the immunoSEQ assay. Sequencing of rearranged TCRbeta segments was done at approximately 20X coverage. Turning to the authors' computational methods: Clustering was used to correct sequencing errors, and CDR3s were annotated against IMGT so that V, D and J genes could be assigned. Only productive TCRbeta rearrangements were used in downstream analyses, excluding out-of-frame or stop-codon sequences. To compute clonality, Shannon entropy was normalized by the log of the number of unique productive sequences and then subtracted from one. Fisher's exact test with Benjamini-Hochberg correction, at a threshold of adjusted p below 0.01, was used to find clones that differed between time points or between blood and tumor. Held by TCRdb, this immuneACCESS table contains in-frame sequences only and omits some clones. Under half of the omission traces to an unresolved V gene where checked; the cause of the rest is unknown. D and trimming come from the DNA, and the V and J calls and clone size come from that table. In all, the sample holds around 57,000 clones, and 75% to 90% of those were seen once. In total, the top ten clones hold roughly 1.6% of the sample.

The time point label of this sample denotes: pretreatment peripheral blood. The cohort comprised 25 to 30 patients with locally advanced or metastatic urothelial carcinoma treated at Memorial Sloan Kettering on a trial protocol. Peripheral blood mononuclear cells were collected pretreatment and during treatment, with between 1 and 8 total time points per patient. The Qiagen DNeasy Blood extraction kit was used to purify genomic DNA from total PBMCs and from tumor samples. PBMCs were collected pretreatment and during treatment and were isolated and stored as previously described. This clone was seen only once. No antigen is known for it. Within one base of it there is no much larger clone, and no base qualities were kept.

The chain employs TRBV5-1 and TRBJ2-7, and 11 junctional nucleotides match TRBD2. The sequencing here drew on PBMCs, taken around atezolizumab (anti-PD-L1) treatment. This receptor was taken from a man in his 70s with urothelial cancer. The CDR3 region reads CASTVAGGPDYEQYF. The DNA sequence is TGCGCCAGCACCGTAGCGGGAGGGCCGGACTACGAGCAGTACTTC.